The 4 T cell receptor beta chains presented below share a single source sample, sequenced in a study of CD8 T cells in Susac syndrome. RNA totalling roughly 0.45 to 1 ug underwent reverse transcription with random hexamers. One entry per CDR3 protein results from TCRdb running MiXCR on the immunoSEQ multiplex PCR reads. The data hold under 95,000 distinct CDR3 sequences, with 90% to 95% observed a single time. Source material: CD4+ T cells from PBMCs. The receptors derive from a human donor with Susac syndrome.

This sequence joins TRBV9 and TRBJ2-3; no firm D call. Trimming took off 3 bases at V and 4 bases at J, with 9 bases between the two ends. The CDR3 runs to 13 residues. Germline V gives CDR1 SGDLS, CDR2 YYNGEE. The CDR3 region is CASSAEIPDTQYF. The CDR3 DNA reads TGTGCCAGCAGCGCCGAGATCCCAGATACGCAGTATTTT.

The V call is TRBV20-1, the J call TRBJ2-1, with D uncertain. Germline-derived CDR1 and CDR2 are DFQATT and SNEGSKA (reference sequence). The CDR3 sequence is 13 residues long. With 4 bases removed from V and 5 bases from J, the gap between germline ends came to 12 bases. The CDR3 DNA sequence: TGCAGTGCTAATGGAGATACCCACAATGAGCAGTTCTTC. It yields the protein CSANGDTHNEQFF.

The CDR3 nucleotides are TGTGCCAGCAGCCGACTAGTTGGTGAGCAGTACTTC. It is translated as CASSRLVGEQYF. The J gene is TRBJ2-7, the V gene TRBV7-2, with a tentative D call TRBD2 (6 bases). CDR1 is SGHTA and CDR2 is FQGNSA in the germline V gene. The CDR3 consists of 12 residues. Trimming stripped 5 bases from V and 7 bases from J, with 12 bases between.

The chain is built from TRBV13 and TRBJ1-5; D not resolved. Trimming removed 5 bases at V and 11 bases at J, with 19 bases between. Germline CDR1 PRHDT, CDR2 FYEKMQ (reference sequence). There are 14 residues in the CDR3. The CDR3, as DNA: TGTGCCAGCAGCAAAAACCGGGGTTCTCCGGCCCAGCATTTT. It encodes CASSKNRGSPAQHF. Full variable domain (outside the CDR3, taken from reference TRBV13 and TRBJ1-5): AAGVIQSPRHLIKEKRETATLKCYPIPRHDTVYWYQQGPGQDPQFLISFYEKMQSDKGSIPDRFSAQQFSDYHSELNMSSLELGDSALYFCASSKNRGSPAQHFGDGTRLSIL.